The 3 T cell receptor beta chains below were found in one sample sequenced in a study of response to subunit inactivated influenza vaccine. TCRdb independently ran MiXCR on the RT-PCR reads; one entry per CDR3 protein. The sample shows just over 300,000 distinct CDR3 sequences, roughly 22% of them seen only once. Sequenced material: PBMCs from blood, taken about 20 months after vaccination. These receptors were taken from a man between 50 and 69 years old who received an inactivated influenza vaccine.

This clonotype came up many times. J is TRBJ1-6 and V is TRBV5-1; a possible D gene is TRBD1 (6 bases). The V gene lost 0 bases and the J gene lost 9 bases, with 10 bases spanning the gap. The germline gives CDR1 SGHRS, CDR2 YFSETQ. The CDR3 consists of 14 residues. CDR3 residues: CASSLGGLGSPLHF. The CDR3 DNA follows: TGCGCCAGCAGCTTGGGGGGGCTCGGTTCACCCCTCCACTTT.

This clonotype showed up just a few times. The chain couples TRBV4-1 to TRBJ2-7; D might be TRBD1 (6 bases). The CDR3 covers 13 residues. Germline V gene lookup returns CDR1 MGHRA and CDR2 YSYEKL. V lost 3 bases and J lost 5, with 11 bases in between. CDR3 coding DNA: TGCGCCAGCAGCCAGAACAGGGACCACGAGCAGTACTTC. It encodes CASSQNRDHEQYF.

This clonotype appeared a few times. The chain joins TRBV7-9 to TRBJ1-1; D ambiguous. The ends were cut back, 3 bases at V and 4 bases at J, with 12 bases in the middle. The CDR3 runs 14 residues. Germline loops: CDR1 SEHNR, CDR2 FQNEAQ (reference sequence). The CDR3 region has the DNA TGTGCCAGCAGCTTTACCGGGGAGAGCACTGAAGCTTTCTTT. This gives the protein CASSFTGESTEAFF.